The present TCR beta chain was sequenced within a study of Ad26.COV2.S vaccination and SARS-CoV-2 variants. Assay used: immunoSEQ multiplex PCR; TCRdb lists only in-frame clones, some missing. This table has around 300,000 clones, about 88% appearing once. Unmatched junction bases numbered 5, after V lost 4 bases and J lost 2 bases. The germline gives CDR1 SGHNT, CDR2 YYREEE (reference sequence). The CDR3 is 14 amino acids. Treatment meaning: roughly 20 received Ad26.COV2.S at low or high dose, single or two shots; 5 received placebo; per-sample allocation not given. Samples were taken on day 63 after the first vaccine or placebo injection.

The sequenced sample was peripheral blood, obtained in a trial of Ad26.COV2.S vaccine versus placebo. The sequence was obtained from a person between 18 and 60 years old who received the Ad26.COV2.S COVID-19 vaccine or a placebo. The V call is TRBV5-4, the J call TRBJ2-5; 7 nucleotides line up with TRBD1. The CDR3 spells CASSPGQAQETQYF. The CDR3 region has the DNA TGTGCCAGCAGCCCAGGACAGGCACAAGAGACCCAGTACTTC.